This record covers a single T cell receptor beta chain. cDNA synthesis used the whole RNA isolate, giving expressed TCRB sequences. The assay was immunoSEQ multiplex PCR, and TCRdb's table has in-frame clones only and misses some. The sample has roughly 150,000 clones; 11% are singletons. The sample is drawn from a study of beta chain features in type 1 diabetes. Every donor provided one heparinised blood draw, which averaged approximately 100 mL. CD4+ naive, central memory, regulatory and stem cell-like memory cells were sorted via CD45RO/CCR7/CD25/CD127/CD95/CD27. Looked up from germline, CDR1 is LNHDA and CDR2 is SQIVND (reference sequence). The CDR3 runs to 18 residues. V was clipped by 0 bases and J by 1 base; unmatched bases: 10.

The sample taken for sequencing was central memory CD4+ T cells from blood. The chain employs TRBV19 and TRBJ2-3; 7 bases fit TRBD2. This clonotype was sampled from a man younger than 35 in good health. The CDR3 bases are TGTGCCAGTAGTATAGATCTGCGGAGGGGACTACGCACAGATACGCAGTATTTT. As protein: CASSIDLRRGLRTDTQYF.